The 17 T cell receptor beta chains below come from one sample, sequenced in a study of blood T cell repertoires in COVID-19 (dated by TCRdb to about 2020). Library generation was performed with the immunoSEQ multiplex PCR assay. Drawn from immuneACCESS, this table holds only the in-frame rearrangements with V and J called that TCRdb kept. Clones are partly lost; checked studies trace under half to an unresolved V gene and leave the rest unexplained. For this sample there are under 60,000 clones; around 78% appear just once. The top ten constitute about 5.8% of the sample. What was sequenced was peripheral blood. The receptors come from a human donor in a cohort sampled during active COVID-19.

The rearrangement links TRBV10-1 to TRBJ2-5; 11 bases are shared with TRBD2. This CDR3 comprises 14 residues. V shed 2 bases, J shed 13 bases, and the junction held 9 bases outside the gene matches. Germline V gene data show CDR1 as WNHNN and CDR2 as SYGVQD (reference sequence). In DNA form, the CDR3 reads TGCGCCAGCAGTGAGGGTACTAGCGGGGGCCCGAGGTACTTC. Translation: CASSEGTSGGPRYF.

This chain links TRBV6-6 with TRBJ2-2; a weak D match, TRBD2 (7 bases). Trimming removed 5 bases from V and 4 bases from J, with 20 bases in between. In germline, CDR1 is MNHNY, CDR2 SVGAGI (reference sequence). This CDR3 has 17 amino acids. Here the CDR3 reads CASSPPTGGGSTGELFF. The CDR3 bases are TGTGCCAGCAGTCCCCCGACAGGAGGCGGGAGCACCGGGGAGCTGTTTTTT.

This clone has a handful of counts. This CDR3 reads CASSARQGDQETQYF. CDR3 sequence (DNA): TGTGCCAGCAGCGCTAGACAGGGGGATCAAGAGACCCAGTACTTC. The V gene is TRBV5-4, the J gene TRBJ2-5; 9 positions agree with TRBD1. CDR1 is SGHNT and CDR2 is YYREEE in the germline V gene (reference sequence). The CDR3 contains 15 residues. V trimming: 4 bases; J trimming: 2 bases; junction bases outside the gene matches: 6.

This clone was counted only a few times. The chain couples TRBV4-3 to TRBJ2-3; 9 bases align to TRBD2. J lost 4 bases, V lost 0 bases, and 14 bases had no gene match. The CDR3 spans 19 residues. CDR1 LGHNA and CDR2 YSLEER come from the germline V gene. The CDR3 is CASSQEARAGGAKADTQYF. The DNA of the CDR3 is TGCGCCAGCAGCCAAGAAGCACGGGCGGGGGGGGCGAAGGCAGATACGCAGTATTTT.

This clone was found a few times. The V call is TRBV18, the J call TRBJ1-5; D ambiguous. The CDR3 totals 13 residues. Germline V gives CDR1 KGHSH, CDR2 LQKENI. The V end was cut by 3 bases, the J end by 5 bases, with 8 bases between. The CDR3 region is CASSPRRDQPQHF. DNA of the CDR3: TGTGCCAGCTCACCCAGGCGAGATCAGCCCCAGCATTTT.

The gene calls are TRBV7-8 and TRBJ1-5; a possible D gene is TRBD1 (6 bases). There are 16 residues in the CDR3. Germline loops: CDR1 SGHVS, CDR2 FQNEAQ. Trimming shortened V by 5 bases and J by 2 bases, and 16 bases separated the two germline ends. CDR3 loop: CASSPREGGGNQPQHF. The CDR3 coding sequence is TGTGCCAGCAGCCCCCGGGAAGGGGGTGGCAATCAGCCCCAGCATTTT.

The gene calls are TRBV4-1 and TRBJ1-5; a possible D gene is TRBD1 (5 bases). The V gene's germline CDR1 is MGHRA and CDR2 YSYEKL. The CDR3 is 16 residues long. Trimming stripped 2 bases from V and 0 bases from J, with 11 bases between. In DNA, the CDR3 is TGCGCCAGCAGCCAAATGACAGCAAATAGCAATCAGCCCCAGCATTTT. It encodes CASSQMTANSNQPQHF.

The chain has TRBV4-3 and TRBJ1-1; 7 bases fit TRBD1. CDR3 length: 13 amino acids. Germline assignment: CDR1 LGHNA and CDR2 YSLEER. The V and J ends lost 3 bases and 3 bases, in that order; junction bases with no gene match: 1. Here the CDR3 reads CASSHQGDTEAFF. The CDR3 coding sequence is TGCGCCAGCAGCCATCAGGGGGACACTGAAGCTTTCTTT.

The chain combines TRBV7-9 with TRBJ1-2; 8 bases are shared with TRBD1. The length of the CDR3 is 15 residues. From germline, CDR1 is SEHNR and CDR2 FQNEAQ (reference sequence). The junction had 10 bases not matched to a gene; V was cut back by 5 bases and J by 5 bases. CDR3 nucleotide sequence: TGTGCCAGCAGCAACGACAGGGGTGGTTTTTATGGCTACACCTTC. The encoded protein is CASSNDRGGFYGYTF.

The CDR3 region has the DNA TGCAGCGTTGCCCGGACAGGGGGCTATGAGCAGTTCTTC. Its protein is CSVARTGGYEQFF. V gene TRBV29-1 combines with J gene TRBJ2-1; TRBD1 agrees at 11 bases. This CDR3 contains 13 residues. The trim removed 4 bases at V and 8 bases at J, leaving 4 bases unmatched. Germline CDR1 reads SQVTM; CDR2 reads ANQGSEA.

The J gene is TRBJ2-7, the V gene TRBV6-5, with 8 bases fitting TRBD1. The CDR3 runs to 13 residues. CDR1 and CDR2 (germline): MNHEY, SVGAGI. The ends lost 4 bases at V and 4 bases at J; junction bases unmatched: 3. CDR3 in amino acids: CASSFRTGYEQYF. The CDR3, as DNA: TGTGCCAGCAGTTTTAGGACAGGGTACGAGCAGTACTTC.

V is TRBV2 and J is TRBJ2-7; the D gene is possibly TRBD2 (6 bases). The V gene lost 6 bases and the J gene lost 2 bases, with 20 bases spanning the gap. The CDR3 spans 16 residues. CDR1 SNHLY and CDR2 FYNNEI come from the germline V gene. CDR3 sequence (DNA): TGTGCCAGCAGCGGGACTTGGATCTCAGGAGCCTACGAGCAGTACTTC. This translates into CASSGTWISGAYEQYF.

This chain uses TRBV30 with TRBJ2-5; D perhaps matches TRBD2 (6 bases). The V gene lost 0 bases and the J gene lost 4 bases, with 9 bases spanning the gap. There are 13 residues in the CDR3. Germline loops: CDR1 GTSNPN, CDR2 SVGIG (reference sequence). CDR3 sequence (DNA): TGTGCCTGGAGTGTGGGGGGTAGAGAGACCCAGTACTTC. This sequence encodes CAWSVGGRETQYF.

This chain uses TRBV28 with TRBJ2-1; 9 bases are a match to TRBD1. CDR3 length equals 15 residues. Germline V lookup: CDR1 MDHEN, CDR2 SYDVKM. Trimming cost V 4 bases and J 10 bases; bases outside gene matches: 11. This CDR3 is CASSSGTGWVLEQFF. The CDR3 DNA is TGTGCCAGCAGTTCCGGGACAGGGTGGGTTTTGGAGCAGTTCTTC.

The chain links TRBV28 to TRBJ1-3, with a tentative D call TRBD1 (5 bases). Germline V gene lookup returns CDR1 MDHEN and CDR2 SYDVKM. The CDR3 is 14 residues long. V was cut by 8 bases and J by 4 bases, with 15 bases left in between. CDR3 sequence (DNA): TGTGCCAGCTTCTCTCCGGGACTAGGAAACACCATATATTTT. This gives the protein CASFSPGLGNTIYF.

CDR3 sequence: CASSSPGVANQPQHF. Here the CDR3 DNA reads TGTGCCAGCAGTTCTCCCGGGGTAGCAAATCAGCCCCAGCATTTT. The V call is TRBV28, the J call TRBJ1-5; no firm D call. This CDR3 spans 15 amino acids. V lost 4 bases to trimming and J lost 4 bases, with 14 bases between them. The germline V gene encodes CDR1 MDHEN and CDR2 SYDVKM.

The rearrangement joins TRBV6-5 to TRBJ2-2; a possible D gene is TRBD2 (7 bases). This CDR3 is 15 amino acids long. Germline CDR1 and CDR2: MNHEY and SVGAGI. V lost 11 bases and J lost 2, with 18 bases in between. The DNA for the CDR3 is TGTGCCGGACTCAAGGGGGGGCCCAACACCGGGGAGCTGTTTTTT. Its protein is CAGLKGGPNTGELFF.